One and the same sample provided the 27 T cell receptor beta chains below, sequenced in a study of blood T cell repertoires in COVID-19. Data came from immunoSEQ multiplex PCR; TCRdb stores just in-frame clones and leaves some out. The top ten hold about 4% of the sample, which has roughly 140,000 clones, 84% seen once. Sequencing was performed on PBMCs or T cells enriched from blood (not recorded which). Receptors originate from a man in his fifties or sixties in a cohort exposed to, infected with or recovered from COVID-19 (not recorded which).

V gene TRBV6-5 combines with J gene TRBJ2-1, with D unclear. CDR1 is MNHEY, CDR2 SVGAGI, per germline. V was cut by 0 bases and J by 0 bases, with 9 bases left in between. The CDR3 is 16 amino acids. CDR3 region: CASSYSALSSYNEQFF. The CDR3 DNA sequence: TGTGCCAGCAGTTACTCTGCGTTAAGCTCCTACAATGAGCAGTTCTTC.

In nucleotides, the CDR3 is TGTGCCAGCACCCAGGAGGGGGCGCCCCCTAGCACAGATACGCAGTATTTT. Amino acid sequence: CASTQEGAPPSTDTQYF. The chain links TRBV5-4 to TRBJ2-3; the D gene is possibly TRBD1 (7 bases). The V gene's germline CDR1 is SGHNT and CDR2 YYREEE (reference sequence). Trimming shortened V by 6 bases and J by 0 bases, and 20 bases separated the two germline ends. CDR3 length: 17 amino acids. Combining the CDR3 with reference TRBV5-4 and TRBJ2-3 gives the whole variable domain ETGVTQSPTHLIKTRGQQVTLRCSSQSGHNTVSWYQQALGQGPQFIFQYYREEENGRGNFPPRFSGLQFPNYSSELNVNALELDDSALYLCASTQEGAPPSTDTQYFGPGTRLTVL.

The chain employs TRBV18 and TRBJ1-4; 7 bases match TRBD1. The CDR3 consists of 15 residues. The junction had 4 bases not matched to a gene; V was cut back by 1 base and J by 5 bases. Germline V gene data show CDR1 as KGHSH and CDR2 as LQKENI. The CDR3 loop is CASSPQGASNEKLFF. Written as DNA, the CDR3 is TGTGCCAGCTCACCACAGGGGGCCTCAAATGAAAAACTGTTTTTT.

The V call is TRBV11-2, the J call TRBJ1-4; D is possibly TRBD1 (6 bases). The germline CDR1 and CDR2 sequences are SGHAT and FQNNGV. The CDR3 consists of 15 residues. V dropped 0 bases and J dropped 7 bases, with 12 bases sitting between them. In nucleotides, the CDR3 is TGTGCCAGCAGCTTAGACGGGGGGCAAGGTGAAAAACTGTTTTTT. As protein: CASSLDGGQGEKLFF. Together with reference TRBV11-2 and TRBJ1-4, the CDR3 gives the full variable domain: EAGVAQSPRYKIIEKRQSVAFWCNPISGHATLYWYQQILGQGPKLLIQFQNNGVVDDSQLPKDRFSAERLKGVDSTLKIQPAKLEDSAVYLCASSLDGGQGEKLFFGSGTQLSVL.

V gene TRBV2 combines with J gene TRBJ1-5, with D possibly TRBD1 on 6 matching bases. Germline loops: CDR1 SNHLY, CDR2 FYNNEI. V gave up 6 bases and J gave up 5 bases, with 11 bases separating them. There are 13 residues in the CDR3. The CDR3 spells CASSRDIDQPQHF. The CDR3 nucleotides read TGTGCCAGCAGCCGGGACATTGATCAGCCCCAGCATTTT. The entire variable domain, with the rest obtained from reference TRBV2 and TRBJ1-5, is as follows: EPEVTQTPSHQVTQMGQEVILRCVPISNHLYFYWYRQILGQKVEFLVSFYNNEISEKSEIFDDQFSVERPDGSNFTLKIRSTKLEDSAMYFCASSRDIDQPQHFGDGTRLSIL.

This clone was observed a handful of times. J is TRBJ1-2 and V is TRBV6-5; possibly TRBD1 for D (5 bases). Trimming took 10 bases from V and 4 from J, leaving 10 bases between them. The germline V gene encodes CDR1 MNHEY and CDR2 SVGAGI. The CDR3 has 11 amino acids. The DNA of the CDR3 is TGTGCCACCGTCCAGGGCTATGGCTACACCTTC. Translated: CATVQGYGYTF.

The V and J genes are TRBV2 and TRBJ2-7; the D is unclear. Trimming pared 6 bases from V and 2 bases from J, leaving 8 bases between. CDR1 is SNHLY and CDR2 is FYNNEI in the germline V gene. The CDR3 runs 12 residues. The CDR3 nucleotides are TGTGCCAGCAGCTCCTCCGCCTACGAGCAGTACTTC. Translating it yields CASSSSAYEQYF.

The chain couples TRBV4-1 to TRBJ2-7, with a weak D call TRBD1 (5 bases). The CDR3 is 14 residues long. The V gene lost 0 bases and the J gene lost 7 bases, with 13 bases spanning the gap. The germline CDR1 and CDR2 sequences are MGHRA and YSYEKL. The CDR3 sequence is CASSQDSGLGEQYF. In DNA form, the CDR3 reads TGCGCCAGCAGCCAAGATTCAGGGTTGGGGGAGCAGTACTTC.

The chain is built from TRBV19 and TRBJ1-6; 10 nucleotides line up with TRBD1. Germline V lookup: CDR1 LNHDA, CDR2 SQIVND (reference sequence). CDR3 length: 18 residues. V dropped 9 bases and J dropped 7; count of bases not matched to a gene: 18. CDR3 in amino acids: CASSVGTGESRTNSPLHF. The CDR3 DNA reads TGTGCCAGCTCCGTGGGGACAGGGGAGAGCCGGACGAATTCACCCCTCCACTTT.

This sequence joins TRBV21-1 and TRBJ1-2; TRBD1 reflects the table's D call only, with no check against the DNA. TRBV21-1 has pseudogene status. This CDR3 has 12 residues. Written as DNA, the CDR3 is TGTGCCAGCAGCCCGCACAGGGGAGGCTACACCTTC. The encoded protein is CASSPHRGGYTF.

As regards this clone: This may stem from a read error, because a much larger clone lies one nucleotide away. The V and J genes are TRBV7-2 and TRBJ1-1; maybe TRBD1 (5 bases). Trimming removed 0 bases at V and 1 base at J, with 6 bases between. CDR1 and CDR2 from the germline V gene are SGHTA and FQGNSA. This CDR3 contains 14 residues. This CDR3 is CASSLAGANTEAFF. The CDR3 DNA reads TGTGCCAGCAGCTTAGCAGGGGCGAACACTGAAGCTTTCTTT.

This sequence joins TRBV9 and TRBJ2-1; D is undetermined. The V end lost 5 bases, the J end lost 10 bases, and 19 bases lay between the germline ends. Germline assignment: CDR1 SGDLS and CDR2 YYNGEE. This CDR3 is 14 amino acids long. The CDR3: CASSPNLGYGEQFF. CDR3 bases: TGTGCCAGCAGTCCTAACCTAGGATACGGGGAGCAGTTCTTC.

The CDR3 here is CASTDRVTDTQYF. CDR3 bases: TGTGCCAGCACGGACAGGGTAACAGATACGCAGTATTTT. The rearrangement uses TRBV28 and TRBJ2-3, with 8 bases matching TRBD1. With 7 bases clipped from V and 3 bases from J, the junction kept 3 bases outside the gene matches. The CDR3 spans 13 residues. Germline V lookup: CDR1 MDHEN, CDR2 SYDVKM.

V and J are TRBV3-1 (or the pseudogene TRBV3-2) and TRBJ2-1; tentatively, D is TRBD2 (6 bases). V lost 1 base, J lost 4 bases, and 8 bases lay in between. Germline V lookup: CDR1 LGHDT, CDR2 YNNKEL (reference sequence). This CDR3 region has 14 residues. This CDR3 reads CASSQGGGYNEQFF. The CDR3 DNA follows: TGTGCCAGCAGCCAAGGTGGGGGGTACAATGAGCAGTTCTTC.

The rearrangement joins TRBV7-9 to TRBJ2-4; the match to TRBD2 covers 8 bases. The CDR3 totals 16 residues. After removal of 1 base from V and 0 bases from J, the junction contained 2 bases not matched to a gene. Germline V gene sequence: CDR1 SEHNR, CDR2 FQNEAQ (reference sequence). The CDR3 DNA reads as TGTGCCAGCAGCTTAGGGCGGGGGGTAGCCAAAAACATTCAGTACTTC. Residues: CASSLGRGVAKNIQYF.

The rearrangement joins TRBV6-5 to TRBJ2-7; no firm D call. The CDR3 runs to 10 residues. V was pared by 8 bases and J by 6 bases, with 8 bases between. Germline lookup yields CDR1 MNHEY and CDR2 SVGAGI. CDR3 nucleotides: TGTGCCAGCCGCCACGGCGAGCAGTACTTC. It codes for CASRHGEQYF.

The V call is TRBV4-3, the J call TRBJ2-1; 16 bases fit TRBD2. The CDR3 extends over 17 amino acids. V shed 4 bases and J 9 bases; nucleotides not matched to a gene: 9. The V gene's germline CDR1 is LGHNA and CDR2 YSLEER. The DNA for the CDR3 is TGCGCCAGCAGCCTAACCGGGACTAGCGGGGGGGCCGTTGAGCAGTTCTTC. Translating gives CASSLTGTSGGAVEQFF.

This chain joins TRBV30 and TRBJ1-5; no definite D call. CDR3 size: 14 residues. CDR1 and CDR2 (germline): GTSNPN, SVGIG (reference sequence). Trimming took 3 bases from V and 0 from J, leaving 9 bases between them. The CDR3 DNA follows: TGTGCCTGGAGCGCGACACTTAGCAATCAGCCCCAGCATTTT. Amino acids: CAWSATLSNQPQHF.

The chain employs TRBV2 and TRBJ1-2, with TRBD1 matching 7 bases. The CDR3 consists of 16 residues. Germline loops: CDR1 SNHLY, CDR2 FYNNEI. V dropped 4 bases and J dropped 4; count of bases not matched to a gene: 12. CDR3 in DNA: TGTGCCAGCAGTGTGGATAGGGGGCCCCAGGGCTATGGCTACACCTTC. This sequence encodes CASSVDRGPQGYGYTF.

The chain uses TRBV5-4 and TRBJ2-2; 9 bases line up with TRBD2. This CDR3 has 19 residues. The trim removed 0 bases at V and 7 bases at J, leaving 16 bases unmatched. Germline assignment: CDR1 SGHNT and CDR2 YYREEE (reference sequence). CDR3 in DNA: TGTGCCAGCAGCTTGGGTCCTCAAGCCGCGGGGGGGCTAGGCGGGGAGCTGTTTTTT. It yields the protein CASSLGPQAAGGLGGELFF. The full variable domain, in which reference TRBV5-4 and TRBJ2-2 provide the parts outside the CDR3, is ETGVTQSPTHLIKTRGQQVTLRCSSQSGHNTVSWYQQALGQGPQFIFQYYREEENGRGNFPPRFSGLQFPNYSSELNVNALELDDSALYLCASSLGPQAAGGLGGELFFGEGSRLTVL.

The rearrangement joins TRBV4-1 to TRBJ2-1; the match to TRBD1 covers 7 bases. Germline V gene data show CDR1 as MGHRA and CDR2 as YSYEKL. The CDR3 loop spans 13 amino acids. The V segment lost 0 bases and the J segment 8 bases; nucleotides outside the gene matches: 1. CDR3 DNA sequence: TGCGCCAGCAGCCAAGAAGGGGGCTATGAGCAGTTCTTC. Its protein product is CASSQEGGYEQFF.

The rearrangement links TRBV6-5 to TRBJ2-5; maybe TRBD2 (7 bases). V lost 2 bases and J 5 bases, leaving 12 bases between the germline ends. This CDR3 has 14 residues. Germline CDR1 MNHEY, CDR2 SVGAGI. The CDR3 nucleotides are TGTGCCAGCAGTTACGCGGGGGCTAAGGAGACCCAGTACTTC. It specifies CASSYAGAKETQYF.

The chain links TRBV4-1 to TRBJ1-5; D is unresolved. CDR1 and CDR2 from the germline V gene are MGHRA and YSYEKL. V shed 1 base and J shed 6 bases, with 16 bases lying between them. The CDR3 is 16 residues long. CDR3 nucleotides: TGCGCCAGCAGCCAAGTACACGGGTTGAGCGGTCAGCCCCAGCATTTT. Protein sequence: CASSQVHGLSGQPQHF.

The genes are TRBV28 and TRBJ1-2; 9 bases are a match to TRBD1. J lost 2 bases, V lost 11 bases, and 6 bases had no gene match. Per the germline V gene, CDR1 is MDHEN and CDR2 is SYDVKM. The CDR3 is 13 residues long. CDR3 nucleotide sequence: TGTGCCCATCGGGACAGGGAAAACTATGGCTACACCTTC. Its protein product is CAHRDRENYGYTF.

This clone has just a few counts. V and J are TRBV24-1 and TRBJ2-2; D is ambiguous. With 5 bases removed from V and 2 bases from J, the gap between germline ends came to 14 bases. The germline V gene has CDR1 KGHDR and CDR2 SFDVKD. The CDR3 consists of 16 residues. The CDR3 DNA sequence: TGTGCCACCAGTGGCGTCGCCGGAGAAAACACCGGGGAGCTGTTTTTT. Its protein is CATSGVAGENTGELFF.

The CDR3 nucleotides read TGTGCCAGCAGCTTAGCACGGGGGGGCACAGATACGCAGTATTTT. Amino acid sequence: CASSLARGGTDTQYF. This chain links TRBV7-6 with TRBJ2-3; 7 bases are shared with TRBD2. V trimming: 0 bases; J trimming: 1 base; junction bases outside the gene matches: 1. Germline CDR1 reads SGHVS; CDR2 reads FNYEAQ. CDR3 size: 15 residues. The whole variable domain, filled in from reference TRBV7-6 and TRBJ2-3, reads GAGVSQSPRYKVTKRGQDVALRCDPISGHVSLYWYRQALGQGPEFLTYFNYEAQQDKSGLPNDRFSAERPEGSISTLTIQRTEQRDSAMYRCASSLARGGTDTQYFGPGTRLTVL.

This rearrangement joins TRBV30 to TRBJ1-1; D gene ambiguous. Per germline, CDR1 GTSNPN and CDR2 SVGIG (reference sequence). This CDR3 has 16 residues. Trimming cost V 2 bases and J 6 bases, with 22 bases left between them. Here the CDR3 reads CAWSRSRERQFAEAFF. DNA of the CDR3: TGTGCCTGGAGTAGATCTCGGGAGCGGCAATTCGCTGAAGCTTTCTTT.